The present T cell receptor (beta chain) was sequenced within a study of identical twins. V was trimmed by 4 bases and J by 3 bases, leaving 18 bases between them. This CDR3 has 16 amino acids. Germline V gene sequence: CDR1 SGHRS, CDR2 YFSETQ. TCRdb re-called the 5' RACE reads with MiXCR, one entry per CDR3 protein. The sample records about 690,000 distinct CDR3 sequences, 5.5% to 6.5% being singletons. The sequenced material came from naive T cells sorted from blood. J is TRBJ2-3 and V is TRBV5-1, with no clear D. This receptor was taken from a man younger than 35 in good health. This chain's CDR3 is CASSPGMGSSTDTQYF. The DNA of the CDR3 is TGCGCCAGCAGCCCTGGTATGGGAAGCTCAACAGATACGCAGTATTTT.